This TCR beta chain stems from a study of OX40 agonist ivuxolimab in advanced cancers. Repertoires were generated with immunoSEQ multiplex PCR, while TCRdb's copy carries only in-frame clones and drops some. Among roughly 64,000 clones listed, roughly 84% were seen once. The ends were cut back, 0 bases at V and 5 bases at J, with 9 bases in the middle. The CDR3 covers 13 residues. CDR1 SGDLS and CDR2 YYNGEE come from the germline V gene. This sample comprised CD4+ or CD8+ T cells sorted from blood, obtained in a trial of the OX40 agonist ivuxolimab. The V and J genes are TRBV9 and TRBJ2-7; TRBD2 is a possible D gene (6 bases). The sequence was collected from an adult with an advanced solid tumor such as melanoma, head and neck, liver or kidney cancer. CDR3 sequence: CASSVVGGNEQYF. Here the CDR3 DNA reads TGTGCCAGCAGCGTAGTTGGGGGGAACGAGCAGTACTTC. Supplemented by reference TRBV9 and TRBJ2-7, the full variable domain reads DSGVTQTPKHLITATGQRVTLRCSPRSGDLSVYWYQQSLDQGLQFLIQYYNGEERAKGNILERFSAQQFPDLHSELNLSSLELGDSALYFCASSVVGGNEQYFGPGTRLTVT.